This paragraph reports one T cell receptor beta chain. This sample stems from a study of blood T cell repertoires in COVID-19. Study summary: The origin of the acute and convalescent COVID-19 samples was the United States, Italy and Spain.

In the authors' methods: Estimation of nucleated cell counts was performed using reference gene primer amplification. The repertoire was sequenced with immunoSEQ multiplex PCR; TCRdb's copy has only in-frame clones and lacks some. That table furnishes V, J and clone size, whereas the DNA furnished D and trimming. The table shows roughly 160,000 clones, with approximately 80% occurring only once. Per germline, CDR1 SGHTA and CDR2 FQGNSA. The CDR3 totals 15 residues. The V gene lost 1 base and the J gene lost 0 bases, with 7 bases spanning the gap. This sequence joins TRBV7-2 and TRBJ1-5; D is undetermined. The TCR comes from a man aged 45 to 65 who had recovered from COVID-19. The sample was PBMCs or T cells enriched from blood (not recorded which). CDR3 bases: TGTGCCAGCAGCTTAGTCCGGTATAGCAATCAGCCCCAGCATTTT. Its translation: CASSLVRYSNQPQHF. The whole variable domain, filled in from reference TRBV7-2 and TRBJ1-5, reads GAGVSQSPSNKVTEKGKDVELRCDPISGHTALYWYRQSLGQGLEFLIYFQGNSAPDKSGLPSDRFSAERTGGSVSTLTIQRTQQEDSAVYLCASSLVRYSNQPQHFGDGTRLSIL.